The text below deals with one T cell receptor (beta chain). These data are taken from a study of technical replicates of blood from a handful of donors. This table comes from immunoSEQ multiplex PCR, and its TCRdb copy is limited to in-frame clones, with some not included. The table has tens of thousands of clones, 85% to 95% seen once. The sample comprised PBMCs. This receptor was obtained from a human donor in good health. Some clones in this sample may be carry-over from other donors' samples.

CDR3 sequence reads: CASSRQRDTEAFF. CDR3 coding DNA: TGTGCCAGCTCAAGACAGAGAGACACTGAAGCTTTCTTT. The rearrangement joins TRBV18 to TRBJ1-1; perhaps TRBD1 as D (5 bases). The V gene's germline CDR1 is KGHSH and CDR2 LQKENI. V dropped 5 bases and J dropped 3 bases, with 10 bases sitting between them. The CDR3 consists of 13 residues.